What follows are 28 T cell receptor beta chains derived from one specimen sequenced in a study of T cell changes during pregnancy in multiple sclerosis. Some clones are missing from TCRdb's copy, which holds only in-frame ones; the method was immunoSEQ multiplex PCR. The data contain about 73,000 clones, roughly 88% of them singletons. This specimen was peripheral blood, taken after pregnancy. These receptors all stem from a female donor in good health, enrolled as a control in a pregnancy study.

There are a few counts of this clone. The rearrangement joins TRBV5-4 to TRBJ2-1; 7 bases map to TRBD1. The CDR3 consists of 16 residues. V shed 0 bases and J 5 bases; nucleotides not matched to a gene: 8. CDR1 is SGHNT and CDR2 is YYREEE in the germline V gene (reference sequence). CDR3: CASSLDQGVNNNEQFF. DNA of the CDR3: TGTGCCAGCAGCTTGGACCAGGGGGTAAACAACAATGAGCAGTTCTTC.

The chain has TRBV19 and TRBJ1-2, with a possible D match to TRBD1 (6 bases). CDR3 size: 11 residues. V lost 9 bases and J 8 bases, leaving 13 bases between the germline ends. The germline CDR1 and CDR2 sequences are LNHDA and SQIVND (reference sequence). CDR3 coding DNA: TGTGCCAGCGAGAACAGGGCCGGCTACACCTTC. Protein product: CASENRAGYTF. Using reference TRBV19 and TRBJ1-2 for the parts outside the CDR3, the full variable domain is DGGITQSPKYLFRKEGQNVTLSCEQNLNHDAMYWYRQDPGQGLRLIYYSQIVNDFQKGDIAEGYSVSREKKESFPLTVTSAQKNPTAFYLCASENRAGYTFGSGTRLTVV.

The rearrangement joins TRBV19 to TRBJ2-3; 10 nucleotides match TRBD1. The germline CDR1 and CDR2 sequences are LNHDA and SQIVND (reference sequence). V lost 4 bases and J lost 4; bases outside the gene matches: 5. The CDR3 is 15 residues long. Here the CDR3 reads CASSTSGTGADTQYF. The DNA for the CDR3 is TGTGCCAGTAGTACATCCGGGACAGGGGCAGATACGCAGTATTTT.

The rearrangement links TRBV6-4 to TRBJ2-1, with TRBD2 identical over 12 bases. This CDR3 spans 13 amino acids. The V gene end was trimmed by 6 bases and the J gene end by 15 bases; junction bases not matched to a gene: 9. The germline CDR1 and CDR2 sequences are MRHNA and SNTAGT. Here the CDR3 reads CASSHGLAGWLFF. The DNA of the CDR3 is TGTGCCAGCAGCCACGGACTAGCGGGGTGGTTGTTCTTC.

The CDR3 DNA reads TGCGCCAGCAGCTCATTCGGACTAGCGGGAGGCCAAGAGACCCAGTACTTC. It specifies CASSSFGLAGGQETQYF. This chain connects TRBV5-1 to TRBJ2-5, with 14 nucleotides matching TRBD2. This CDR3 comprises 17 residues. V shed 3 bases, J shed 1 base, and the junction held 5 bases outside the gene matches. Germline assignment: CDR1 SGHRS and CDR2 YFSETQ.

This clone showed up just a few times. The chain employs TRBV18 and TRBJ1-1; D might be TRBD1 (6 bases). This CDR3 is built from 16 residues. Trimming pared 1 base from V and 0 bases from J, leaving 12 bases between. The V gene's germline CDR1 is KGHSH and CDR2 LQKENI. The DNA for the CDR3 is TGTGCCAGCTCACCACTTCCACAGGGTGTGAACACTGAAGCTTTCTTT. Its protein product is CASSPLPQGVNTEAFF.

The V call is TRBV19, the J call TRBJ2-1, with D tentatively TRBD1 (6 bases). Looked up from germline, CDR1 is LNHDA and CDR2 is SQIVND (reference sequence). The CDR3 has 17 residues. V was clipped by 3 bases and J by 0 bases, with 15 bases between them. The CDR3 DNA sequence: TGTGCCAGTAGTATTGGGGGCAGGTTAAGCTCCTACAATGAGCAGTTCTTC. Translated: CASSIGGRLSSYNEQFF.

The chain has TRBV7-6 and TRBJ2-7, with TRBD2 identical over 8 bases. CDR1 is SGHVS, CDR2 FNYEAQ, per germline. After removal of 6 bases from V and 3 bases from J, the junction contained 13 bases not matched to a gene. The CDR3 extends over 16 amino acids. The CDR3 nucleotides read TGTGCCAGCAGTTTTAGCGGGGCGGGGGGAAACTACGAGCAGTACTTC. It specifies CASSFSGAGGNYEQYF.

V gene TRBV7-9 combines with J gene TRBJ1-4; D gene uncertain. The CDR3 runs to 15 residues. The V end was cut by 5 bases, the J end by 5 bases, with 15 bases between. Germline V gives CDR1 SEHNR, CDR2 FQNEAQ (reference sequence). CDR3: CASSPGLGNNEKLFF. The CDR3 nucleotides are TGTGCCAGCAGCCCAGGACTCGGAAACAATGAAAAACTGTTTTTT.

The chain joins TRBV21-1 to TRBJ2-7; the listed D gene, TRBD2, was not tested against the DNA. TRBV21-1 counts as a pseudogene. This CDR3 region has 13 residues. The CDR3 loop reads CASSTRTSGSMYF. The CDR3 coding sequence is TGTGCCAGCAGCACCCGGACTAGCGGGAGTATGTACTTC.

The chain joins TRBV9 to TRBJ2-2; D ambiguous. V lost 0 bases and J 0 bases, leaving 9 bases between the germline ends. The CDR3 extends over 16 amino acids. Per the germline V gene, CDR1 is SGDLS and CDR2 is YYNGEE. CDR3 loop: CASSVVRVANTGELFF. The CDR3 nucleotides are TGTGCCAGCAGCGTAGTCCGGGTGGCGAACACCGGGGAGCTGTTTTTT.

The chain uses TRBV7-2 and TRBJ1-1; no clear D. Trimming shortened V by 3 bases and J by 3 bases, and 14 bases separated the two germline ends. CDR1 is SGHTA and CDR2 is FQGNSA in the germline V gene. The CDR3 contains 15 residues. DNA of the CDR3: TGTGCCAGCAGCTTGGCAGGTCGAGAGTACACTGAAGCTTTCTTT. It encodes CASSLAGREYTEAFF.

The V gene is TRBV7-9, the J gene TRBJ1-6; 7 bases are a match to TRBD1. The junction had 6 bases not matched to a gene; V was cut back by 5 bases and J by 5 bases. The CDR3 length is 15 residues. Germline CDR1 and CDR2: SEHNR and FQNEAQ (reference sequence). The CDR3 spells CASSPLGQDNSPLHF. The CDR3 DNA reads TGTGCCAGCAGCCCCCTAGGACAGGATAATTCACCCCTCCACTTT.

Written as DNA, the CDR3 is TGTGCCAGCAGTTATGGGGCGGGAAATCAGCCCCAGCATTTT. The encoded protein is CASSYGAGNQPQHF. The chain carries TRBV6-6 and TRBJ1-5; D may be TRBD1 (5 bases). Germline assignment: CDR1 MNHNY and CDR2 SVGAGI (reference sequence). This CDR3 is built from 14 residues. The V gene lost 3 bases and the J gene lost 4 bases, with 10 bases spanning the gap.

This chain links TRBV19 with TRBJ1-1, with D possibly being TRBD1 (5 bases). The CDR3 contains 15 residues. CDR1 is LNHDA, CDR2 SQIVND, per germline (reference sequence). Trimming removed 4 bases from V and 5 bases from J, with 17 bases in between. The CDR3 DNA reads as TGTGCCAGTAGTAGACCCCACGGGGGAAGAACTGAAGCTTTCTTT. It is translated as CASSRPHGGRTEAFF.

The genes are TRBV11-2 and TRBJ2-3; D ambiguous. This CDR3 has 16 amino acids. Germline V gene sequence: CDR1 SGHAT, CDR2 FQNNGV. With 5 bases removed from V and 1 base from J, the gap between germline ends came to 16 bases. The CDR3 sequence: CASSPLRRLGTDTQYF. The CDR3 coding sequence is TGTGCCAGCAGCCCCCTCCGGCGGCTAGGCACAGATACGCAGTATTTT.

The chain combines TRBV9 with TRBJ2-7; TRBD1 agrees at 8 bases. Germline CDR1 SGDLS, CDR2 YYNGEE. The CDR3 extends over 14 amino acids. After removal of 3 bases from V and 0 bases from J, the junction contained 2 bases not matched to a gene. CDR3 loop: CASSGTGSSYEQYF. In nucleotides, the CDR3 is TGTGCCAGCAGCGGGACAGGGTCCTCCTACGAGCAGTACTTC. The full variable domain, with the rest looked up from reference TRBV9 and TRBJ2-7, is DSGVTQTPKHLITATGQRVTLRCSPRSGDLSVYWYQQSLDQGLQFLIQYYNGEERAKGNILERFSAQQFPDLHSELNLSSLELGDSALYFCASSGTGSSYEQYFGPGTRLTVT.

The V and J genes are TRBV19 and TRBJ1-1, with 8 positions matching TRBD1. The ends lost 4 bases at V and 1 base at J; junction bases unmatched: 11. This CDR3 is 17 amino acids long. Per the germline V gene, CDR1 is LNHDA and CDR2 is SQIVND (reference sequence). Here the CDR3 reads CASSSPRDRPSNTEAFF. DNA of the CDR3: TGTGCCAGTAGTAGCCCGAGGGACAGGCCCTCGAACACTGAAGCTTTCTTT.

The chain links TRBV9 to TRBJ2-5; D remains unclear. With 0 bases removed from V and 4 bases from J, the gap between germline ends came to 10 bases. The CDR3 loop spans 14 amino acids. The germline V gene encodes CDR1 SGDLS and CDR2 YYNGEE. The CDR3 is CASSVGAYVETQYF. For the CDR3, the DNA is TGTGCCAGCAGCGTAGGGGCTTATGTAGAGACCCAGTACTTC. The full variable domain, completed using reference TRBV9 and TRBJ2-5, is DSGVTQTPKHLITATGQRVTLRCSPRSGDLSVYWYQQSLDQGLQFLIQYYNGEERAKGNILERFSAQQFPDLHSELNLSSLELGDSALYFCASSVGAYVETQYFGPGTRLLVL.

V and J are TRBV7-2 and TRBJ2-7; 8 bases align to TRBD2. The CDR3 is 16 residues long. V shed 1 base, J shed 2 bases, and the junction held 7 bases outside the gene matches. Germline V gene data show CDR1 as SGHTA and CDR2 as FQGNSA. CDR3 sequence reads: CASSLDAGGVPYEQYF. As DNA, the CDR3 is TGTGCCAGCAGCTTAGATGCGGGGGGCGTTCCCTACGAGCAGTACTTC.

This chain connects TRBV18 to TRBJ2-2; D gene ambiguous. The V end was cut by 3 bases, the J end by 7 bases, with 12 bases between. The germline V gene encodes CDR1 KGHSH and CDR2 LQKENI. This CDR3 region has 14 residues. The CDR3 DNA sequence: TGTGCCAGCTCACCGGGCCAGGCTTTCGGGGAGCTGTTTTTT. Residues: CASSPGQAFGELFF.

V is TRBV11-2 and J is TRBJ1-2; no clear D. Germline V gene lookup returns CDR1 SGHAT and CDR2 FQNNGV. Trimming pared 0 bases from V and 4 bases from J, leaving 9 bases between. The CDR3 has 14 amino acids. The CDR3 sequence is CASSLDIQPYGYTF. In DNA form, the CDR3 reads TGTGCCAGCAGCTTAGATATACAACCCTATGGCTACACCTTC.

The V gene is TRBV5-1, the J gene TRBJ2-5, with a weak D call TRBD2 (7 bases). The germline gives CDR1 SGHRS, CDR2 YFSETQ. Trimming cost V 9 bases and J 0 bases, with 12 bases left between them. The CDR3 has 13 residues. The CDR3 loop reads CATGEGYQETQYF. The CDR3 region has the DNA TGCGCCACAGGGGAGGGGTACCAAGAGACCCAGTACTTC.

The rearrangement joins TRBV6-6 to TRBJ1-5, with 7 bases that match TRBD1. The germline V gene has CDR1 MNHNY and CDR2 SVGAGI (reference sequence). The CDR3 consists of 16 residues. J lost 0 bases, V lost 2 bases, and 4 bases had no gene match. The CDR3 DNA follows: TGTGCCAGCAGTTACGAGACAGGGACTAGCAATCAGCCCCAGCATTTT. It is translated as CASSYETGTSNQPQHF.

The chain carries TRBV30 and TRBJ1-5, with 8 bases aligning to TRBD1. The germline V gene has CDR1 GTSNPN and CDR2 SVGIG (reference sequence). The CDR3 is made up of 14 amino acids. V shed 2 bases, J shed 5 bases, and the junction held 5 bases outside the gene matches. CDR3 protein: CAWSPGQGDQPQHF. The DNA of the CDR3 is TGTGCCTGGAGTCCCGGACAGGGAGATCAGCCCCAGCATTTT.

CDR3 residues: CASSDNQGLGNEKLFF. CDR3 in DNA: TGTGCCAGCAGCGACAACCAGGGATTAGGTAATGAAAAACTGTTTTTT. The chain is built from TRBV7-9 and TRBJ1-4, with D perhaps TRBD1 (5 bases). With 5 bases removed from V and 4 bases from J, the gap between germline ends came to 17 bases. The germline CDR1 and CDR2 sequences are SEHNR and FQNEAQ (reference sequence). The CDR3 runs 16 residues.

This chain uses TRBV7-2 with TRBJ2-3, with 9 bases matching TRBD2. CDR3 length: 15 amino acids. The trim removed 5 bases at V and 1 base at J, leaving 4 bases unmatched. Germline V gives CDR1 SGHTA, CDR2 FQGNSA. CDR3 bases: TGTGCCAGCAGCATGAGCGGGGGGCGCACAGATACGCAGTATTTT. It yields the protein CASSMSGGRTDTQYF.

This rearrangement joins TRBV2 to TRBJ2-5, with 8 bases lining up with TRBD1. CDR3 length: 13 residues. V shed 5 bases and J 6 bases; nucleotides not matched to a gene: 5. The germline V gene encodes CDR1 SNHLY and CDR2 FYNNEI. CDR3 amino acids: CASSMTGVKTQYF. The CDR3 DNA follows: TGTGCCAGCAGTATGACAGGGGTGAAGACCCAGTACTTC.